The next 11 T cell receptor beta chains were all read from a single sample in a study of blood T cell repertoires in COVID-19. The repertoire was sequenced with immunoSEQ multiplex PCR; TCRdb's copy has only in-frame clones and lacks some. Here the sample spans about 46,000 clones, around 80% being singletons. Specimen: peripheral blood. These receptors were taken from a woman of 80 years or more with acute or convalescent COVID-19.

The gene calls are TRBV5-1 and TRBJ2-5; 9 nucleotides line up with TRBD1. The CDR3 covers 14 residues. The V segment lost 0 bases and the J segment 4 bases; nucleotides outside the gene matches: 1. Germline V CDR1 and CDR2: SGHRS, YFSETQ. CDR3: CASSLVDRGETQYF. CDR3 DNA sequence: TGCGCCAGCAGCTTGGTGGACAGGGGAGAGACCCAGTACTTC.

The chain has TRBV15 and TRBJ1-2; 7 nucleotides agree with TRBD1. This CDR3 has 15 residues. Germline V gene data show CDR1 as LNHNV and CDR2 as YYDKDF (reference sequence). V lost 5 bases and J lost 7; bases outside the gene matches: 13. For the CDR3, the DNA is TGTGCCACCAGCGGCAGGACAGGCCCCTCGGGTGGCTACACCTTC. Amino acid sequence: CATSGRTGPSGGYTF.

The chain is built from TRBV18 and TRBJ1-5, with 7 bases fitting TRBD1. Trimming removed 3 bases from V and 7 bases from J; junction bases left unmatched: 12. The CDR3 covers 16 residues. Per germline, CDR1 KGHSH and CDR2 LQKENI. CDR3 sequence: CASSPDRTGVGQPQHF. The CDR3 coding sequence is TGTGCCAGCTCACCCGACCGGACAGGAGTTGGCCAGCCCCAGCATTTT. The entire variable domain, with the rest obtained from reference TRBV18 and TRBJ1-5, is as follows: NAGVMQNPRHLVRRRGQEARLRCSPMKGHSHVYWYRQLPEEGLKFMVYLQKENIIDESGMPKERFSAEFPKEGPSILRIQQVVRGDSAAYFCASSPDRTGVGQPQHFGDGTRLSIL.

J is TRBJ1-5 and V is TRBV7-9; 7 nucleotides align to TRBD1. The CDR3 spans 13 residues. The J segment lost 5 bases and the V segment lost 6 bases, leaving 4 bases of the junction unmatched. Germline-derived CDR1 and CDR2 are SEHNR and FQNEAQ (reference sequence). The CDR3 DNA follows: TGTGCCAGCAGACCCCAGGGGGATCAGCCCCAGCATTTT. This codes for CASRPQGDQPQHF. Looking up the rest from reference TRBV7-9 and TRBJ1-5 gives the full variable domain: DTGVSQNPRHKITKRGQNVTFRCDPISEHNRLYWYRQTLGQGPEFLTYFQNEAQLEKSRLLSDRFSAERPKGSFSTLEIQRTEQGDSAMYLCASRPQGDQPQHFGDGTRLSIL.

The chain has TRBV5-8 and TRBJ1-3, with 9 bases fitting TRBD1. V lost 4 bases, J lost 4 bases, and 3 bases stayed unmatched. The CDR3 consists of 14 residues. Per the germline V gene, CDR1 is SGHTS and CDR2 is YDEGEE. In DNA form, the CDR3 reads TGTGCCAGCAGCAGGACAGGGGCGGGAAACACCATATATTTT. Protein sequence: CASSRTGAGNTIYF.

The rearrangement uses TRBV24-1 and TRBJ2-5; maybe TRBD2 (6 bases). The germline CDR1 and CDR2 sequences are KGHDR and SFDVKD. This CDR3 comprises 17 residues. Trimming removed 3 bases at V and 5 bases at J, with 21 bases between. The CDR3 DNA reads TGTGCCACCAGTGATGTTGTTTGGGGAGGCTTGGAGGAGACCCAGTACTTC. It translates to CATSDVVWGGLEETQYF.

The V and J genes are TRBV18 and TRBJ2-3; TRBD2 matches at 11 bases. V lost 5 bases, J lost 4 bases, and 8 bases stayed unmatched. CDR1 and CDR2 from the germline V gene are KGHSH and LQKENI. There are 16 residues in the CDR3. CDR3 nucleotide sequence: TGTGCCAGCTCAGGGGAGCTAGCGGGGGGCCCAGATACGCAGTATTTT. Protein: CASSGELAGGPDTQYF.

In its sample, this clone was seen once. The gene calls are TRBV28 and TRBJ2-7, with 10 bases aligning to TRBD2. Germline loops: CDR1 MDHEN, CDR2 SYDVKM. The CDR3 totals 14 residues. Trimming at V came to 6 bases and at J to 4 bases, leaving 6 bases not matched to a gene. Here the CDR3 DNA reads TGTGCCAGCAGCCCTAGCGGGGGAAGATACGAGCAGTACTTC. Translated: CASSPSGGRYEQYF.

The chain couples TRBV9 to TRBJ2-5, with 7 bases matching TRBD1. Germline V gives CDR1 SGDLS, CDR2 YYNGEE. The J segment lost 3 bases and the V segment lost 0 bases, leaving 5 bases of the junction unmatched. This CDR3 has 15 residues. CDR3 sequence: CASSVGGGLKETQYF. The DNA for the CDR3 is TGTGCCAGCAGCGTAGGAGGGGGCCTTAAAGAGACCCAGTACTTC.

V is TRBV27 and J is TRBJ1-1; 8 bases match TRBD1. Germline loops: CDR1 MNHEY, CDR2 SMNVEV (reference sequence). The CDR3 loop spans 15 amino acids. J was trimmed by 7 bases and V by 5 bases; bases with no gene match: 12. In DNA, the CDR3 is TGTGCCAGCAGTCCCCTTTCAGGGGGCGCGGGTGAAGCTTTCTTT. This sequence encodes CASSPLSGGAGEAFF.

The V call is TRBV14, the J call TRBJ2-3; 9 nucleotides match TRBD2. The CDR3 has 18 amino acids. V shed 0 bases, J shed 4 bases, and the junction held 11 bases outside the gene matches. The germline V gene has CDR1 SGHDN and CDR2 FVKESK. The CDR3 region is CASSQDLSAGGPPDTQYF. In nucleotides, the CDR3 is TGTGCCAGCAGCCAAGATCTTTCGGCGGGGGGGCCCCCAGATACGCAGTATTTT.